This T cell receptor (beta chain) was identified during a study of OX40 agonist ivuxolimab in advanced cancers. Study overall: The group had a mean age of 60 years, ranged from about 20 to 90, and was 80% to 85% male.

TCRdb's table, derived via immunoSEQ multiplex PCR, lists solely in-frame clones and lacks some. The sample includes some 10,000 clones, around 89% seen only once; the top ten take more than 15%. Turning to this clone: Its target is not known.

Study-wide results and caveats: Determination of antigen specificity was not performed for the expanded peripheral T cells. Expanded clones were, on average, more numerous among CD8+ T cells than CD4+.

The CDR3 is made up of 18 amino acids. The germline CDR1 and CDR2 sequences are SGHVS and FQNEAQ. V trimming: 4 bases; J trimming: 4 bases; junction bases outside the gene matches: 12. The clonotype was recovered from an adult with an advanced solid tumor such as melanoma, head and neck, liver or kidney cancer. Sequencing was performed on CD4+ or CD8+ T cells sorted from blood, taken in a trial of the OX40 agonist ivuxolimab. V is TRBV7-8 and J is TRBJ2-7; 14 bases match TRBD2. This chain's CDR3 is CASSSTGTSGGPGYEQYF. CDR3 DNA: TGTGCCAGCAGCTCAACCGGGACTAGCGGGGGTCCGGGGTACGAGCAGTACTTC.